The source of this TCR beta chain is a study of blood T cells in healthy people across ages. The ends were cut back, 5 bases at V and 4 bases at J, with 6 bases in the middle. In germline, CDR1 is GTSNPN, CDR2 SVGIG (reference sequence). The CDR3 is 11 amino acids. Then a second PCR, running roughly 7 to 11 cycles, was carried out with a sample-barcoded 5' primer and a J-beta primer mix. MiXCR, applied by TCRdb to the 5' RACE reads, yields one record per CDR3 protein. The repertoire consists of hundreds of thousands of distinct CDR3 sequences, with over 45% occurring once and the leading ten covering roughly 20%. Study results and caveats: More naive CD4+ cells and higher diversity marked long-lived donors relative to aged donors.

This clonotype was observed a few times. What it binds is unknown. The receptor's source is a man under 40 in good health. The V call is TRBV30, the J call TRBJ2-1; D ambiguous. Sequenced material: blood. CDR3 sequence reads: CAWGRYNEQFF. In DNA form, the CDR3 reads TGTGCCTGGGGCCGGTACAATGAGCAGTTCTTC. Variable domain in full (rest from reference TRBV30 and TRBJ2-1): SQTIHQWPATLVQPVGSPLSLECTVEGTSNPNLYWYRQAAGRGLQLLFYSVGIGQISSEVPQNLSASRPQDRQFILSSKKLLLSDSGFYLCAWGRYNEQFFGPGTRLTVL.